Listed here is a single T cell receptor beta chain. This clone was seen many times. Its antigen remains undetermined. No quality values exist for individual bases; no much larger clone is one base distant. This entry is derived from a study of metastatic and nonmetastatic thyroid tumors (dated by TCRdb to 2019 to 2021). Regarding the complete study: The researchers compared repertoires between peripheral blood samples and tumor or nodule tissue samples from patients with malignant or benign thyroid disease. General conclusions and limits of the study: In both blood and tumor samples, malignant tumors were reported to have significantly higher TCR beta diversity than benign nodules.

To prepare the library, PCR was applied. These reads were obtained on an Illumina HiSeq 4000. High-throughput sequencing was used to profile the TCR beta-chain CDR3 region of each patient. Concerning the study's data processing: The researchers built a classifier to tell apart papillary thyroid cancer patients with distant metastasis, based on CDR3 differences among clinicopathological groups. The Shannon index was used to measure repertoire diversity, and the Morisita-Horn index was used to measure how similar tumor and blood repertoires were. The public sequencing data were trimmed at Q25 with fastp and processed into clonotypes with MiXCR by TCRdb, which kept only in-frame beta chains. Here the V and J calls rest on TCRdb's processing, not on the authors' analysis. In this sample the table shows over 30,000 clones, over 25% of which occur a single time. The top ten constitute 6% to 8% of the sample.

No patient had received any treatment before thyroid surgery. Using T-cell receptor beta sequencing, the researchers looked back retrospectively at clinical samples from patients, gathered between about 2012 and 2018. V was cut back by 6 bases and J by 9 bases, leaving a gap of 11 bases between them. The CDR3 runs 11 residues from the cysteine to the phenylalanine. Of the read, only the CDR3 DNA is kept; its 33 bases are in frame from base 1. Per the germline V gene (reference sequence), MNHEY is the CDR1 and SMNVEV is the CDR2. Sequencing used blood. The sequence derives from a female donor with papillary thyroid cancer or a benign thyroid nodule (not recorded which). Some clones in this sample may be carry-over from other donors' samples. The rearranged segments are TRBV27 and TRBJ2-5; the D gene cannot be named for sure. The sequenced DNA: TGTGCCAGCAGGGGCCAAGTGGCCCAGTACTTC. This sequence encodes CASRGQVAQYF.